This TCR beta chain came from a study of human T cells and chemical hapten exposure. Time point defined: patch test 2, 6 weeks after DPC sensitization. Treatment of the sample: therapeutic diphenylcyclopropenone sensitization with weekly scalp DPC. Unfractionated whole blood yielded the extracted total RNA. V lost 3 bases, J lost 7 bases, and 9 bases stayed unmatched. Germline CDR1 and CDR2: KGHSH and LQKENI. The CDR3 runs to 15 residues. From the RACE reads, TCRdb called clonotypes with MiXCR, one entry per CDR3 protein. The repertoire holds about 140,000 distinct CDR3 sequences, with approximately 10% as singletons. Broader study findings: The donors suffered from alopecia, so their immune response may not match that of healthy people.

Comment on this clonotype: What it recognizes is unknown.

The V and J genes are TRBV18 and TRBJ2-1; 7 bases line up with TRBD2. This receptor was identified in a woman in her fifties or sixties with alopecia areata. Some clones in this sample may be carry-over from other donors' samples. This material consisted of whole blood, taken in connection with sensitization to the hapten diphenylcyclopropenone (DPC). CDR3 in DNA: TGTGCCAGCTCACCGAGGGCTAGCGGACTTAATGAGCAGTTCTTC. It encodes CASSPRASGLNEQFF.